This T cell receptor (beta chain) was found in a study of graft-versus-host responses after intestinal transplantation. Study findings and constraints: Some GvH clones appeared in ileal mucosa or blood before recipient bone marrow.

Germline V lookup: CDR1 SGDLS, CDR2 YYNGEE. The J segment lost 6 bases and the V segment lost 6 bases, leaving 14 bases of the junction unmatched. The CDR3 loop spans 16 amino acids. This table comes from immunoSEQ multiplex PCR, and its TCRdb copy is limited to in-frame clones, with some not included. The profile covers 65,000 to 90,000 clones, with around 92% appearing a single time and roughly 0.44% taken by the ten largest. With respect to this clone: What it binds is unknown.

This chain links TRBV9 with TRBJ1-1, with TRBD1 matching over 10 bases. This sequence was found in a human donor who was the organ donor for an intestinal transplant. This sample comprised unstimulated CD8+ T cells sorted from spleen or lymph node cells, obtained before transplant. The CDR3 DNA reads TGTGCCAGCACCCGAACCGGACAGGGGGGGTTAGCTGAAGCTTTCTTT. It translates to CASTRTGQGGLAEAFF.